The clone carrying this T cell receptor beta chain was observed a few times. Based on clinical symptoms, serum thyroxine and TRAb, thyroid ultrasound and orbital computed tomography, diagnoses were reached. Amplification of TCR beta CDR3 regions was performed using RNA transcripts as template. During a first-round RT-PCR of the TCR CDR3, the HTBI primer set was used. MiXCR, applied by TCRdb to the multiplex PCR reads, yields one record per CDR3 protein. The sample has about 250,000 distinct CDR3 sequences, about 16% seen once. The CDR3 loop spans 16 amino acids. The trim removed 4 bases at V and 6 bases at J, leaving 13 bases unmatched. CDR1 SGHRS and CDR2 YFSETQ come from the germline V gene. This sample was taken from a study of T cells in Graves' hyperthyroidism and ophthalmopathy.

The sequenced sample was blood. The chain is built from TRBV5-1 and TRBJ1-2; 9 nucleotides align to TRBD1. This TCR came from a woman in her forties or fifties with Graves' hyperthyroidism that later progressed to Graves' ophthalmopathy. CDR3 sequence (DNA): TGCGCCAGCAGCGGGGACGGGACAGGGCAAGACCATGGCTACACCTTC. Translation: CASSGDGTGQDHGYTF.